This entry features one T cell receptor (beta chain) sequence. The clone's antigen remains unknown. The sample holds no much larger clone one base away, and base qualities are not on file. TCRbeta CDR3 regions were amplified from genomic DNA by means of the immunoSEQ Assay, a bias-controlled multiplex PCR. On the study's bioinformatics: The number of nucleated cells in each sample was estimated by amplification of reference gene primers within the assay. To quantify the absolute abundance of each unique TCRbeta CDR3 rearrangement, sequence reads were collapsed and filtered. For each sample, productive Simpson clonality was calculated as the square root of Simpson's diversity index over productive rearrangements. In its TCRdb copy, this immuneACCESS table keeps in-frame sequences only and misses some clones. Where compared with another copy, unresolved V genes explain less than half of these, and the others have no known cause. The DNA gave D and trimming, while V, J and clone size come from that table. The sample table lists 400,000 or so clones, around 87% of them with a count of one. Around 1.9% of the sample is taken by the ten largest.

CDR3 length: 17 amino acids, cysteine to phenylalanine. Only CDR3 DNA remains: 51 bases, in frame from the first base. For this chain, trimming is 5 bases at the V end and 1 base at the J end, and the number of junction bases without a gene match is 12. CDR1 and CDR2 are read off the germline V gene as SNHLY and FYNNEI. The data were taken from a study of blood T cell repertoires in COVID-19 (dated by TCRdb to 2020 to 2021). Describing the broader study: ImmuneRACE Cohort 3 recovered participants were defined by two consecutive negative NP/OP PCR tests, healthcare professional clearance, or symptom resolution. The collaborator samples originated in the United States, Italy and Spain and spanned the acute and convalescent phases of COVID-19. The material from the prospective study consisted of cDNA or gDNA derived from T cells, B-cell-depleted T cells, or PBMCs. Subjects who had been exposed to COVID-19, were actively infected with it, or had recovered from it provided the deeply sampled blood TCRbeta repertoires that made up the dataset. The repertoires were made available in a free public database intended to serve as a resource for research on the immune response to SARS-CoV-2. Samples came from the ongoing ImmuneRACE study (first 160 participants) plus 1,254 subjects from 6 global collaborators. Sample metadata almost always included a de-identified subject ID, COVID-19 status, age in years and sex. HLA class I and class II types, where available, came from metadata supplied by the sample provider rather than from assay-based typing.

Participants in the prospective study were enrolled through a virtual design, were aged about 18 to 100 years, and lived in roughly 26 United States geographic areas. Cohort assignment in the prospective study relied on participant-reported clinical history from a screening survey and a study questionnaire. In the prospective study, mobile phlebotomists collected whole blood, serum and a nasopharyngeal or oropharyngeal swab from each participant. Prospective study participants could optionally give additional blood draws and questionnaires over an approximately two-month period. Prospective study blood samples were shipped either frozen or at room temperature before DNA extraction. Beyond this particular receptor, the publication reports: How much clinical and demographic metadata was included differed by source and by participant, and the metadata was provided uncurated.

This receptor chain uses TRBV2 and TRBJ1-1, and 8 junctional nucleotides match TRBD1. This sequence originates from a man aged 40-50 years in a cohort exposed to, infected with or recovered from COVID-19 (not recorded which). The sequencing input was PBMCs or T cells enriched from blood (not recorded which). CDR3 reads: CASSQRGRGRGNTEAFF. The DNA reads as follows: TGTGCCAGCAGTCAAAGGGGCAGGGGGCGCGGGAACACTGAAGCTTTCTTT.